One sample yielded the 17 T cell receptor beta chains listed below, sequenced in a study of blood T cell repertoires in COVID-19. TCRdb's copy holds only in-frame clones and misses some; the assay was immunoSEQ multiplex PCR. The sample carries about 280,000 clones, 88% recorded once. The sample comprised PBMCs or T cells enriched from blood (not recorded which). Receptor source: a woman aged 25-40 years who had recovered from COVID-19.

This chain joins TRBV21-1 and TRBJ2-1; TRBD1, as called in the table, went unchecked against the DNA. TRBV21-1 is recorded as a pseudogene. The CDR3 totals 21 residues. The CDR3 region has the DNA TGTGCCAGCAGCATATCCTTCCGGGACAGGGTTCTTCGGATCTACTACAATGAGCAGTTCTTC. It specifies CASSISFRDRVLRIYYNEQFF.

This chain links TRBV11-3 with TRBJ2-2, with D possibly being TRBD2 (5 bases). V was shortened by 5 bases and J by 5 bases, with 15 bases between the two germline ends. CDR3 length: 15 residues. Germline CDR1 reads SGHNT; CDR2 reads YENEEA. CDR3 in DNA: TGTGCCAGCAGCCTGAACCCAGGAGGAACCGGGGAGCTGTTTTTT. It specifies CASSLNPGGTGELFF.

This chain joins TRBV9 and TRBJ1-1; TRBD1 agrees at 7 bases. From germline, CDR1 is SGDLS and CDR2 YYNGEE. Germline trimming cut 4 bases from V and 4 bases from J; bases unmatched to any gene: 10. This CDR3 has 15 amino acids. The CDR3 loop is CASSPRGGEGTEAFF. CDR3 in DNA: TGTGCCAGCAGCCCAAGAGGGGGCGAGGGCACTGAAGCTTTCTTT.

J is TRBJ1-3 and V is TRBV3-1 (or the pseudogene TRBV3-2), with 9 nucleotides matching TRBD1. The CDR3 covers 15 residues. The trim removed 5 bases at V and 4 bases at J, leaving 6 bases unmatched. Germline loops: CDR1 LGHDT, CDR2 YNNKEL (reference sequence). The CDR3 spells CASSKGQGVGNTIYF. The DNA of the CDR3 is TGTGCCAGCAGCAAGGGACAGGGTGTAGGAAACACCATATATTTT.

This chain connects TRBV27 to TRBJ2-7, with D perhaps matching TRBD2 (6 bases). V was trimmed by 3 bases and J by 0 bases, leaving 12 bases between them. The CDR3 is made up of 15 amino acids. In germline, CDR1 is MNHEY, CDR2 SMNVEV (reference sequence). The CDR3 DNA sequence: TGTGCCAGCAGTTTGGGGAGGCAAAGCTCCTACGAGCAGTACTTC. It encodes CASSLGRQSSYEQYF.

The genes are TRBV18 and TRBJ1-6, with TRBD1 identical over 7 bases. V gave up 6 bases and J gave up 9 bases; unmatched junction bases: 20. This CDR3 has 18 amino acids. Looked up from germline, CDR1 is KGHSH and CDR2 is LQKENI. The CDR3 nucleotides read TGTGCCAGCTCGCGCATTAAAAGTACAGGGGCGCAGGGTTCACCCCTCCACTTT. Its translation: CASSRIKSTGAQGSPLHF.

The rearrangement uses TRBV7-8 and TRBJ1-1; 10 nucleotides agree with TRBD1. Germline trimming cut 2 bases from V and 7 bases from J; bases unmatched to any gene: 4. Germline V gene sequence: CDR1 SGHVS, CDR2 FQNEAQ. The CDR3 has 14 residues. The CDR3 region is CASSLRQGAFEAFF. CDR3 DNA sequence: TGTGCCAGCAGCTTAAGACAGGGGGCGTTTGAAGCTTTCTTT.

The chain's CDR3 is CASSVAGGLDTGELFF. DNA of the CDR3: TGTGCCAGCAGCGTAGCGGGGGGGTTGGACACCGGGGAGCTGTTTTTT. The gene calls are TRBV9 and TRBJ2-2; 8 bases are a match to TRBD2. Germline loops: CDR1 SGDLS, CDR2 YYNGEE. The CDR3 has 16 residues. The V segment lost 0 bases and the J segment 3 bases; nucleotides outside the gene matches: 4.

This sequence joins TRBV5-6 and TRBJ1-2; D is possibly TRBD1 (5 bases). CDR3 length: 12 amino acids. V was trimmed by 6 bases and J by 8 bases, leaving 14 bases between them. The germline V gene encodes CDR1 SGHDT and CDR2 YYEEEE. CDR3 residues: CASNRIVRGYTF. DNA for the CDR3: TGTGCCAGCAACAGGATCGTGAGGGGCTACACCTTC.

This clone occurred once. The rearrangement uses TRBV4-3 and TRBJ2-7; 9 nucleotides match TRBD2. CDR1 is LGHNA, CDR2 YSLEER, per germline. This CDR3 has 14 residues. V lost 2 bases and J lost 4; bases outside the gene matches: 3. Here the CDR3 reads CASSQTLAGYEQYF. The CDR3 region has the DNA TGCGCCAGCAGCCAAACTCTAGCGGGGTACGAGCAGTACTTC.

This clone was recorded once. This chain connects TRBV7-9 to TRBJ2-7, with 8 positions matching TRBD2. CDR3 length equals 15 residues. The germline gives CDR1 SEHNR, CDR2 FQNEAQ (reference sequence). The V and J ends lost 4 bases and 2 bases, in that order; junction bases with no gene match: 7. The CDR3: CASSSVQRGPYEQYF. CDR3 nucleotide sequence: TGTGCCAGCAGCTCTGTGCAGCGGGGGCCCTACGAGCAGTACTTC.

This clone was observed a single time. V gene TRBV7-3 combines with J gene TRBJ1-1; tentative D call: TRBD1 (5 bases). This CDR3 comprises 13 residues. CDR1 is SGHTA and CDR2 is FQGTGA in the germline V gene. V lost 2 bases and J 8 bases, leaving 12 bases between the germline ends. The CDR3 region has the DNA TGTGCCAGCAGCTTAGTCAGAGGACAAGAAGCTTTCTTT. Translated: CASSLVRGQEAFF.

The J gene is TRBJ1-3, the V gene TRBV28; D gene unclear. V dropped 7 bases and J dropped 0 bases, with 4 bases sitting between them. Germline values: CDR1 MDHEN, CDR2 SYDVKM. The CDR3 is made up of 12 amino acids. CDR3 coding DNA: TGTGCCAGCACCCTCTCTGGAAACACCATATATTTT. Amino acid sequence: CASTLSGNTIYF.

The chain recombines TRBV5-1 with TRBJ1-6; 7 positions match TRBD1. From germline, CDR1 is SGHRS and CDR2 YFSETQ. V was pared by 0 bases and J by 9 bases, with 21 bases of the junction left unmatched. The CDR3 sequence is 20 residues long. This chain's CDR3 is CASSLVPTGRLISPGSPLHF. CDR3 in DNA: TGCGCCAGCAGCTTGGTACCGACAGGGAGGCTGATAAGTCCAGGTTCACCCCTCCACTTT.

The rearrangement joins TRBV4-1 to TRBJ2-1, with 9 bases aligning to TRBD2. Germline V lookup: CDR1 MGHRA, CDR2 YSYEKL. Losses at the gene ends were 4 bases for V and 2 bases for J; bases not matched to a gene: 3. The CDR3 extends over 15 amino acids. In DNA form, the CDR3 reads TGCGCCAGCAGCCGCGGGGGGGTAACCTACAATGAGCAGTTCTTC. Translation: CASSRGGVTYNEQFF.

This sequence joins TRBV19 and TRBJ1-5; no clear D. CDR1 LNHDA and CDR2 SQIVND come from the germline V gene (reference sequence). This CDR3 comprises 13 residues. Trimming took 9 bases from V and 4 from J, leaving 13 bases between them. This CDR3 reads CARTCFLNQPQHF. The CDR3 DNA reads TGTGCCAGAACCTGTTTCCTAAATCAGCCCCAGCATTTT. Variable domain in full (rest from reference TRBV19 and TRBJ1-5): DGGITQSPKYLFRKEGQNVTLSCEQNLNHDAMYWYRQDPGQGLRLIYYSQIVNDFQKGDIAEGYSVSREKKESFPLTVTSAQKNPTAFYLCARTCFLNQPQHFGDGTRLSIL.

CDR3 protein: CASSLGQYQETQYF. CDR3 bases: TGTGCCAGCAGCTTAGGACAGTACCAAGAGACCCAGTACTTC. The gene calls are TRBV11-1 and TRBJ2-5, with TRBD1 as a possible D gene (5 bases). Germline values: CDR1 SGHAT, CDR2 FQDESV (reference sequence). V lost 1 base to trimming and J lost 0 bases, with 6 bases between them. The CDR3 loop spans 14 amino acids.